Sequencing of this TCR beta chain was carried out in a study of cytotoxic CD8 clonotypes in ibrutinib-treated CLL. A note on this clone: Antigen unknown.

Study-wide results and caveats: Patients had baseline clonality above age-matched healthy donors, and this clonality moved with circulating CD8+ T-cell counts. Having risen at ibrutinib response, clonality had fallen back toward baseline by progression.

The CDR3 loop spans 14 amino acids. The V gene's germline CDR1 is SQVTM and CDR2 ANQGSEA. The V end was cut by 4 bases, the J end by 2 bases, with 13 bases between. The assay was immunoSEQ multiplex PCR, and TCRdb's table has in-frame clones only and misses some. The sample lists tens of thousands of clones; roughly 69% were seen once. This specimen was PBMCs, taken after 12 months of ibrutinib treatment. The genes are TRBV29-1 and TRBJ2-3; TRBD2 might be the D (5 bases). This TCR was sampled from a human donor with chronic lymphocytic leukemia. The CDR3 DNA sequence: TGCAGCGTTGGAGGGAAACTACTCACAGATACGCAGTATTTT. Translation: CSVGGKLLTDTQYF.